The T cell receptor (beta chain) under discussion was sequenced for a study of blood T cell repertoires in COVID-19. About the study: Both acute and convalescent COVID-19 samples were obtained from the United States, Italy and Spain.

TCRdb's copy holds only in-frame clones and misses some; the assay was immunoSEQ multiplex PCR. The sample carries approximately 21,000 clones, approximately 86% recorded once. The CDR3 extends over 16 amino acids. V shed 4 bases and J 7 bases; nucleotides not matched to a gene: 12. The germline V gene has CDR1 MNHEY and CDR2 SVGAGI. There are a few counts of this clone. This TCR was recovered from a human donor with acute or convalescent COVID-19. The donor label of this sample is uncertain. Sequencing input: peripheral blood. The chain is built from TRBV6-5 and TRBJ1-2; 10 bases are shared with TRBD1. The CDR3 loop reads CASSFLGQGDIVGYTF. Here the CDR3 DNA reads TGTGCCAGCAGTTTTCTAGGACAGGGGGATATCGTTGGCTACACCTTC.